This T cell receptor beta chain was recorded in a study of beta chain features in type 1 diabetes. General observations from the study: For Type 1 diabetes patients, all four CD4+ subsets carried TCRB CDR3s that were moderately but significantly shorter.

This clone was counted a few times. The antigen is not known. All of the isolated RNA was reverse transcribed, so expressed TCRB transcripts were sequenced. Data came from immunoSEQ multiplex PCR; TCRdb stores just in-frame clones and leaves some out. Here the sample spans some 290,000 clones, around 24% being singletons. This TCR was recovered from a woman under 40 with type 1 diabetes. The specimen was naive CD4+ T cells from blood.

CDR3 DNA sequence: TGTGCCAGCAGCTCCCGCGGCGGGAGCACAGATACGCAGTATTTT. Amino acid sequence: CASSSRGGSTDTQYF. The rearrangement joins TRBV13 to TRBJ2-3; D is perhaps TRBD2 (5 bases). This CDR3 contains 15 residues. From germline, CDR1 is PRHDT and CDR2 FYEKMQ (reference sequence). V was pared by 4 bases and J by 0 bases, with 11 bases between.